Here is one T cell receptor (beta chain) with its context. Its antigen has not been determined. Per-nucleotide qualities are absent, and no much larger clonotype sits a single base away. Explained via the paper, the time point label denotes: about 28 days (+/-7) after the second vaccine dose. AZD1222 recipients with second doses at about 4 weeks or about 12 weeks were pooled, because spike-specific TCR depth and breadth did not differ between schedules. Vaccinee samples came from UK trials COV001 and COV002, including a single-blind randomized controlled phase 2/3 trial of AZD1222 (ChAdOx1 nCoV-19) in healthy adults. For TCRbeta chain sequencing, PBMC samples from trial participants were taken at day 0 and at day 28 after the second dose. The sample belongs to a study of T cell responses to AZD1222 COVID-19 vaccine (dated by TCRdb to about 2021). Regarding the research as a whole: A total of over 230 trial participants underwent TCR sequencing, of whom 207 had received two doses of AZD1222 and some 25 had received two doses of the MenACWY control vaccine. Trial participants were enrolled by age into 18-55, 56-69 and 70-plus year subgroups, with 148, 28 and 57 TCR-sequenced participants respectively. Study-level results and caveats: Conclusions about previously exposed vaccinees were limited because only 5 or 6 AZD1222 recipients were SARS-CoV-2 seropositive at baseline. After two AZD1222 doses, spike-specific TCR breadth and depth were significantly higher than at day 0 and than in MenACWY recipients. No day 14 peak-response samples were available, so repertoires were characterized only after the peak T cell response. The vaccine-associated CD4 TCRs covered the entire spike protein, and the dominant responses fell in regions 160-218 and 743-854. Participants were mostly white British, with more females than males. The authors suggested clonal diversity may have been underestimated. Epitopes outside the regions mutated in the B.1.351 and B.1.1.7 variants were reportedly recognized by nearly half of the unique spike-specific TCRs. In the small 56-69-year group, the increase in depth fell short of significance, most likely because of low power.

The CDR3 regions of human TCRbeta chains were subjected to immunosequencing. On the authors' methods: Repertoire TCRs were checked for matches against a reference library of SARS-CoV-2-specific TCRs that had been generated using the MIRA antigen-specificity platform. Breadth was defined as the fraction of unique TCRs that were SARS-CoV-2-associated. Depth was defined as the fraction of total T cells that were SARS-CoV-2-associated. Using the MIRA data, each spike-specific TCR was mapped to the spike region that the TCR reacts to and placed in a CD4 or CD8 class. Log10-transformed breadth and depth values were compared by one-way ANOVA with Sidak's multiple comparisons tests. TCRdb stores this immuneACCESS table with in-frame sequences only. Part of the clones is absent; in the studies checked, under half of the shortfall reflects unresolved V genes, and no reason is known for the rest. D and trimming come from the DNA, and the V and J calls and clone size come from that table. The sample table records about 100,000 clones; more than 85% of these occur just once. The ten biggest clones cover 7.5% to 9.5% of the sample.

Germline trimming: 4 bases from V, 0 bases from J; junction bases outside gene matches: 7. The CDR3, from cysteine to phenylalanine, totals 16 residues. The DNA shown is the 48-base CDR3, in frame from base 1. Based on the germline V gene, the CDR1 and CDR2 sequences are SGHRS and YFSETQ. The rearranged chain carries TRBV5-1 and TRBJ2-3; TRBD2 matches 8 bases in the middle. This specimen was peripheral blood, taken 28 days after the second AZD1222 dose. This clonotype originated in an adult who received the AZD1222 COVID-19 vaccine. In nucleotide form, the sequence is TGCGCCAGCAGCCCGGGCGGGGGGCGTAGCACAGATACGCAGTATTTT. Translated, it gives CASSPGGGRSTDTQYF.